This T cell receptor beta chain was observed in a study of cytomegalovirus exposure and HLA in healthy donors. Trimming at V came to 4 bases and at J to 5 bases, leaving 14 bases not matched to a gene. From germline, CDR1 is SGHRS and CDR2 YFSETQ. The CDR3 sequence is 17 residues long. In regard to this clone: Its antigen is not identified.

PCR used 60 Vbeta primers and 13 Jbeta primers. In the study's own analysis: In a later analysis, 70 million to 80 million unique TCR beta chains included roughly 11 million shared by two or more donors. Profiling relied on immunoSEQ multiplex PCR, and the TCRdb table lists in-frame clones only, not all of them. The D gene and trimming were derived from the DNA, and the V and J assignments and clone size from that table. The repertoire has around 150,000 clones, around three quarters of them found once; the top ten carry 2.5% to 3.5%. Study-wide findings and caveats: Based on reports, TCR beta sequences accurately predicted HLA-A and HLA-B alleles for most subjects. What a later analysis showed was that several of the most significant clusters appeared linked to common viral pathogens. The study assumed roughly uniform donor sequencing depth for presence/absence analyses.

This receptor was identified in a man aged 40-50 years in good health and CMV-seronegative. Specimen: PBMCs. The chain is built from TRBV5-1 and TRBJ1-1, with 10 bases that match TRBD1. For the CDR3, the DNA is TGCGCCAGCAGCGCGGGTCATATGGGGACAGGGGAGACTGAAGCTTTCTTT. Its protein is CASSAGHMGTGETEAFF. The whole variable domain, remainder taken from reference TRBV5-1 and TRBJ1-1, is KAGVTQTPRYLIKTRGQQVTLSCSPISGHRSVSWYQQTPGQGLQFLFEYFSETQRNKGNFPGRFSGRQFSNSRSEMNVSTLELGDSALYLCASSAGHMGTGETEAFFGQGTRLTVV.